There are many counts of the clone carrying this T cell receptor beta chain. In patients aged 18 to 65, hyperthyroidism was newly diagnosed, with duration under 2 months. The authors obtained PBMCs from 7.5 to 10 ml of fresh peripheral blood. The data belong to a study of T cells in Graves' hyperthyroidism and ophthalmopathy. Trimming cost V 2 bases and J 4 bases; bases outside gene matches: 4. In germline, CDR1 is SGHDT, CDR2 YYEEEE. The CDR3 is 14 amino acids. Amplified regions were TCR beta CDR3 sequences from RNA transcripts. The study used the HTBI primer set for a first-round RT-PCR of the TCR CDR3. Via MiXCR, TCRdb re-called the multiplex PCR reads, giving one row per CDR3 protein. Of about 200,000 distinct CDR3 sequences in the sample, 17% are singletons; the top ten hold 53%.

The chain has TRBV5-6 and TRBJ1-1; 8 nucleotides agree with TRBD1. The sequence was obtained from a woman between 45 and 60 years old with Graves' hyperthyroidism. The sequencing sample was made of blood. CDR3 coding DNA: TGTGCCAGCAGCTTTTGGGACAGGAGCACTGAAGCTTTCTTT. Translated: CASSFWDRSTEAFF.